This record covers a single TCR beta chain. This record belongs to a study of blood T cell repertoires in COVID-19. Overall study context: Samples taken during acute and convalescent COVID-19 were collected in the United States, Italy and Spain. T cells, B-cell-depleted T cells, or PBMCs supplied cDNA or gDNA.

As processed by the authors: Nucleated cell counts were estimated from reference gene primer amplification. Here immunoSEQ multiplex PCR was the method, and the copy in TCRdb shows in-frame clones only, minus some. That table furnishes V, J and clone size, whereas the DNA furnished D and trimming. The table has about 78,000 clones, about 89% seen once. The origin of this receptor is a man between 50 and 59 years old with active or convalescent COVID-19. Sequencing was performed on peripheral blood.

The CDR3 DNA follows: TGTGCCAGCAGTTATTATGAGGGGGGGCCTTCGAATGAGCAGTTCTTC. Protein sequence: CASSYYEGGPSNEQFF. The chain links TRBV6-5 to TRBJ2-1, with D perhaps matching TRBD2 (7 bases). This CDR3 comprises 16 residues. Germline V CDR1 and CDR2: MNHEY, SVGAGI. Trimming took 3 bases from V and 7 from J, leaving 19 bases between them.